This paragraph reports one TCR beta chain. The target antigen is unknown. Trimming cost V 4 bases and J 0 bases, with 7 bases left between them. The germline CDR1 and CDR2 sequences are SGHDT and YYEEEE. CDR3 length: 14 amino acids. This table comes from immunoSEQ multiplex PCR, and its TCRdb copy is limited to in-frame clones, with some not included. The repertoire includes tens of thousands of clones, around 87% of them detected once, and 1.8% sits in the top ten. The entry originates in a study of OX40 agonist ivuxolimab in advanced cancers. The overall study: Partial responses occurred in Three dose-escalation patients, one with hepatocellular carcinoma and two with cutaneous melanoma. Findings and caveats of the study: CD8+ T cells were the subset that, on average, had more expanded clones than CD4+. Among the lowest peripheral clonal expansion occurred in 0.1-3.0 mg/kg partial responders. It was also the case that some nonresponders had low normalized T-cell clonal expansion.

This chain connects TRBV5-6 to TRBJ1-4; the D is unclear. The sample in question was CD4+ or CD8+ T cells sorted from blood, obtained in a trial of the OX40 agonist ivuxolimab. The clonotype was recovered from an adult with an advanced solid tumor such as melanoma, head and neck, liver or kidney cancer. The DNA of the CDR3 is TGTGCCAGCAGCCCAGGAGCAACTAATGAAAAACTGTTTTTT. Its translation: CASSPGATNEKLFF. The whole variable domain, filled in from reference TRBV5-6 and TRBJ1-4, reads DAGVTQSPTHLIKTRGQQVTLRCSPKSGHDTVSWYQQALGQGPQFIFQYYEEEERQRGNFPDRFSGHQFPNYSSELNVNALLLGDSALYLCASSPGATNEKLFFGSGTQLSVL.